In its sample, the clone carrying this T cell receptor beta chain was seen a few times. The data stem from a study of cytomegalovirus exposure and HLA in healthy donors. PCR was performed using 60 Vbeta and 13 Jbeta primers. Assay: immunoSEQ multiplex PCR; the TCRdb copy retains only in-frame clones and omits some. Here the sample spans over 50,000 clones, about 86% being singletons. The CDR3 is 12 residues long. The J segment lost 6 bases and the V segment lost 7 bases, leaving 5 bases of the junction unmatched. CDR1 and CDR2 from the germline V gene are MDHEN and SYDVKM. Material: PBMCs. This chain joins TRBV28 and TRBJ1-2; 7 bases fit TRBD1. The receptor's source is a man aged 40-49 years in good health and CMV-seronegative. CDR3 protein: CASNTGTDGYTF. The CDR3 DNA reads as TGTGCCAGCAACACCGGGACAGATGGCTACACCTTC.